The source of this T cell receptor (beta chain) is a study of blood T cell repertoires in COVID-19. In the study's own analysis: Amplified reference gene primers provided the basis for estimating nucleated cell counts. Only in-frame clones appear in the TCRdb table, and some are missing; sequencing was by immunoSEQ multiplex PCR. The DNA gave D and trimming, while V, J and clone size come from that table. This sample yields some 43,000 clones, of which roughly 83% are seen a single time; about 4% belongs to the top ten. Germline V CDR1 and CDR2: SGDLS, YYNGEE. The CDR3 is made up of 15 amino acids. V lost 4 bases to trimming and J lost 7 bases; unmatched junction nucleotides: 10.

Material for sequencing was peripheral blood. The J gene is TRBJ2-1, the V gene TRBV9; 8 bases are shared with TRBD1. The TCR comes from a man aged 50 to 59 with active COVID-19. CDR3: CASSPRRTGLNEQFF. The CDR3 DNA reads TGTGCCAGCAGCCCACGACGGACAGGGCTTAATGAGCAGTTCTTC.